The rows below give T cell receptor beta chains drawn from one sample of a study of control samples from healthy donors and cancer patients. TCRdb's copy holds only in-frame clones and misses some; the assay was immunoSEQ multiplex PCR. The data show roughly 130,000 clones, less than 95% seen once. The material sequenced was blood. All receptors come from a man aged 18-30 years in good health. Each CDR3 is given with its conserved first and last residue. Each record gives: V gene, D gene, clone size, J gene, CDR3 DNA, CDR3 protein. The D gene is left open where the match is weak. Size values are once, few and many counts, or a class for expanded clones, and some rows have none.

>TRBV4-1|NA|NA|TRBJ1-3
TGCGCCAGCAGCCAAGTCGTCATACAGAGCACTGGAAACACCATATATTTT
CASSQVVIQSTGNTIYF
>TRBV7-9|TRBD1|NA|TRBJ1-2
TGTGCCAGCAGGTCTACCACAGGGGGCGCAGATGGCTACACCTTC
CASRSTTGGADGYTF
>TRBV4-1|NA|NA|TRBJ2-2
TGCGCCAGCAGCCAAGTCTTCAGGGGTGCCGGGGAGCTGTTTTTT
CASSQVFRGAGELFF
>TRBV7-3|TRBD2|NA|TRBJ2-1
TGTGCCAGCAGCTTAATTGGGACTAGCGGGGAGGATGAGCAGTTCTTC
CASSLIGTSGEDEQFF
>TRBV9|NA|NA|TRBJ1-2
TGTGCCAGCTACCGGGACGGGGAACCTTATGGCTACACCTTC
CASYRDGEPYGYTF
>TRBV14|NA|NA|TRBJ1-2
TGTGCCAGCAGCTCAGACTGGTATGGCTACACCTTC
CASSSDWYGYTF
>TRBV30|NA|NA|TRBJ2-1
TGTGCCTGGAGTTATCCTACGGGGGGCCTCCACAATGAGCAGTTCTTC
CAWSYPTGGLHNEQFF
>TRBV15|TRBD2|NA|TRBJ2-3
TGTGCCTTTAGCGGGGGCTACACAGATACGCAGTATTTT
CAFSGGYTDTQYF
>TRBV27|TRBD1|NA|TRBJ2-2
TGTGCCAGCAGTTTCGCAGGGGGCTATCACACCGGGGAGCTGTTTTTT
CASSFAGGYHTGELFF
>TRBV10-3|NA|NA|TRBJ1-3
TGTGCCATCAGTCCGGAGAGCTCTGGAAACACCATATATTTT
CAISPESSGNTIYF
>TRBV12-2|NA|NA|TRBJ1-6
TGTGCAAGTCGCTTAGCCGGGACGGCATATTCCCACATGGATTCACCCCTCCACTTT
CASRLAGTAYSHMDSPLHF
>TRBV7-6|TRBD2|NA|TRBJ2-2
TGTGCCAGCAGCCCCTCGGGGGGGAGTCAAGGGGAGCTGTTTTTT
CASSPSGGSQGELFF
>TRBV7-2|NA|NA|TRBJ1-5
TGTGCCAGCAGCTTACAGCCAAATCAGCCCCAGCATTTT
CASSLQPNQPQHF
>TRBV4-1|NA|NA|TRBJ2-2
TGCGCCAGCAGCCGACCGGGACGAAGCACCGGGGAGCTGTTTTTT
CASSRPGRSTGELFF
>TRBV6-1|NA|NA|TRBJ2-2
TGTGCCAGCAGTGAAGCGCTGGGGGCCGGGGAGCTGTTTTTT
CASSEALGAGELFF
>TRBV19|NA|once|TRBJ1-5
TGTGCCAGTAGTATAGACAGGGGACAGCCCCAGCATTTT
CASSIDRGQPQHF
>TRBV4-1|NA|NA|TRBJ2-7
TGCGCCAGCAGCCAAGTCCAGTCTTCGGGACACCCCTACGAGCAGTACTTC
CASSQVQSSGHPYEQYF
>TRBV20-1|NA|NA|TRBJ2-1
TGCAGTGCTAGGAGGGGTGAGCAGTTCTTC
CSARRGEQFF
>TRBV3-1/TRBV3-2|TRBD1|NA|TRBJ1-6
TGTGCCAGCAGCCCCGACAGGGTACCCTATTCACCCCTCCACTTT
CASSPDRVPYSPLHF
>TRBV5-1|NA|NA|TRBJ1-3
TGCGCCAGCAGCCCGGCCAGGGAGATCTCTGGAAACACCATATATTTT
CASSPAREISGNTIYF
>TRBV10-3|NA|NA|TRBJ1-5
TGTGCCATCAGTGAATTGGGTGGGCCCCAGCATTTT
CAISELGGPQHF
>TRBV2|TRBD1|NA|TRBJ1-1
TGTGCCAGTGAGGACAGGGTGAACACTGAAGCTTTCTTT
CASEDRVNTEAFF
>TRBV19|TRBD1|NA|TRBJ1-2
TGTGCCAGCACAACAGGGGGCGAAGGGGCTAACTATGGCTACACCTTC
CASTTGGEGANYGYTF
>TRBV4-2|NA|NA|TRBJ2-7
TGTGCCAGCAGCCGCGGACATTCTAGCTACGAGCAGTACTTC
CASSRGHSSYEQYF
>TRBV5-6|NA|NA|TRBJ2-3
TGTGCCAGCAGCTTGAGTGGCATAGCCCCTGCAGGGTTT
CASSLSGIAPAGF
>TRBV19|NA|medium-sized|TRBJ1-2
TGTGCCAGTAGTATTCCGGCAGGCAACTATGGCTACACCTTC
CASSIPAGNYGYTF
>TRBV3-1/TRBV3-2|TRBD1|NA|TRBJ2-7
TGTGCCAGCAGCCAAGATGGGACAGGGACATACGAGCAGTACTTC
CASSQDGTGTYEQYF
>TRBV27|NA|NA|TRBJ2-7
TGTGCCAGCAGTTCTCGGGGAGGCTCCTACGAGCAGTACTTC
CASSSRGGSYEQYF
>TRBV12-3/TRBV12-4|NA|NA|TRBJ2-2
TGTGCCAGCAGTTTTCACGCCGGGGAGCTGTTTTTT
CASSFHAGELFF
>TRBV2|TRBD1|NA|TRBJ2-5
TGTGCCAGCAGGGACAGGGGGTCCCAAGAGACCCAGTACTTC
CASRDRGSQETQYF
>TRBV7-2|NA|NA|TRBJ1-3
TGTGCCAGCAGCTTAAAGAGGACGGGCTCTGGAAACACCATATATTTT
CASSLKRTGSGNTIYF
>TRBV5-1|NA|NA|TRBJ1-1
TGCGCCAGCAGCTTGGGGGCAGGGAACACTGAAGCTTTCTTT
CASSLGAGNTEAFF
>TRBV5-5|NA|NA|TRBJ1-6
TGTGCCAGCAGCTTGGATCCAGGTTCTAATTCACCCCTCCACTTT
CASSLDPGSNSPLHF
>TRBV4-1|NA|once|TRBJ1-1
TGCGCCAGCAGCCAAGATTTGGGGGGGGTCACTGAAGCTTTCTTT
CASSQDLGGVTEAFF
>TRBV19|NA|NA|TRBJ1-1
TGTGCCAGTAGTATAGGGCGGGCCTTGAACACTGAAGCTTTCTTT
CASSIGRALNTEAFF
>TRBV5-6|TRBD1|NA|TRBJ1-3
TGTGCCAGCAGCCGACAGGGGTCCGGAAACACCATATATTTT
CASSRQGSGNTIYF
>TRBV5-1|NA|NA|TRBJ2-5
TGCGCCAGCGCCCCCAGCAGCCAAGAGACCCAGTACTTC
CASAPSSQETQYF
>TRBV7-9|NA|NA|TRBJ1-2
TGTGCCAGCAGCTTTCCAGGGGTTGGCTACACCTTC
CASSFPGVGYTF
>TRBV6-5|TRBD1|NA|TRBJ1-4
TGTGCCAGCAGTTACTCACAGGGGAGTGAAAAACTGTTTTTT
CASSYSQGSEKLFF
>TRBV27|NA|NA|TRBJ2-1
TGTGCCAGCAGTGTGACAGACAACAATGAGCAGTTCTTC
CASSVTDNNEQFF
>TRBV11-2|NA|NA|TRBJ2-3
TGTGCCAGCAGCTTAGAGGTGGTAGATACGCAGTATTTT
CASSLEVVDTQYF
>TRBV6-5|NA|once|TRBJ2-7
TGTGCCAGCGGGCCGAAAGAGCAGTACTTC
CASGPKEQYF
>TRBV4-2|NA|NA|TRBJ2-5
TGTGCCAGCAGCCAAGACCACAGACAAGAGACCCAGTACTTC
CASSQDHRQETQYF
>TRBV14|NA|NA|TRBJ1-6
TGTGCCAGCAGCCAAGATTACCAGACTTATAATTCACCCCTCCACTTT
CASSQDYQTYNSPLHF
>TRBV7-2|TRBD1|NA|TRBJ1-2
TGTGCCAGCAGCTCTCGGACAGGAGATAACTATGGCTACACCTTC
CASSSRTGDNYGYTF
>TRBV5-1|NA|NA|TRBJ1-1
TGCGCCAGCAGCTTGACTTCAACAGCTCACACTGAAGCTTTCTTT
CASSLTSTAHTEAFF
>TRBV9|NA|NA|TRBJ2-5
TGTGCCAGCAGCGTGAGAGGATACGAAGAGACCCAGTACTTC
CASSVRGYEETQYF
>TRBV5-6|NA|NA|TRBJ2-1
TGTGCCAGCAGCTCGCAGGGTTCTCGATACAATGAGCAGTTCTTC
CASSSQGSRYNEQFF